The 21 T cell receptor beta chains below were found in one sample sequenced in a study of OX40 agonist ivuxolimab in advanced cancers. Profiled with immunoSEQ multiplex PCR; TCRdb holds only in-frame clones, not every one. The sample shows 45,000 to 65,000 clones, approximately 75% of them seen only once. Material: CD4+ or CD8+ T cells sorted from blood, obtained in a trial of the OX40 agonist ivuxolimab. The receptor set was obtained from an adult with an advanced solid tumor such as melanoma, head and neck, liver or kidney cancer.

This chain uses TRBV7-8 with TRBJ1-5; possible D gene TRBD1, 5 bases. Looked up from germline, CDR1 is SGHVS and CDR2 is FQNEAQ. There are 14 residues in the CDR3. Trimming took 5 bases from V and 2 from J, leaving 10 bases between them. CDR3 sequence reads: CASSIGGGNQPQHF. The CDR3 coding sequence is TGTGCCAGCAGCATTGGAGGGGGCAATCAGCCCCAGCATTTT.

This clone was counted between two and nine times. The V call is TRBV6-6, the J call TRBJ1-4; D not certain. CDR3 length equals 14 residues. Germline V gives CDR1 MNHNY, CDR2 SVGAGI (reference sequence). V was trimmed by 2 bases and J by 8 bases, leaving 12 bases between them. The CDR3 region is CASSYRPSGEKLFF. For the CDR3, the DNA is TGTGCCAGCAGTTACAGGCCGTCCGGCGAAAAACTGTTTTTT.

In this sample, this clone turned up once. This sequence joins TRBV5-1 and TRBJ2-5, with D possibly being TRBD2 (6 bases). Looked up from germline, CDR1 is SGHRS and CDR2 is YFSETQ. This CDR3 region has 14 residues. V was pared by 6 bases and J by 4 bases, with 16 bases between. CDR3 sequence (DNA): TGCGCCAGCAACCCGGAGGGGCAGGGAGAGACCCAGTACTTC. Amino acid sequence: CASNPEGQGETQYF.

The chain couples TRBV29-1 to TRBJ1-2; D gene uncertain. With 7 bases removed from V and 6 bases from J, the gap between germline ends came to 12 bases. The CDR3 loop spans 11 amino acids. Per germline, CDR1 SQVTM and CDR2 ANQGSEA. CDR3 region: CSASFAHGYTF. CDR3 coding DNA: TGCAGCGCCTCGTTTGCTCATGGCTACACCTTC.

The CDR3 reads CSGTFSSTDTQYF. DNA of the CDR3: TGCAGCGGGACATTTTCTAGCACAGATACGCAGTATTTT. The chain is built from TRBV29-1 and TRBJ2-3; D may be TRBD1 (5 bases). V lost 7 bases and J 0 bases, leaving 11 bases between the germline ends. The CDR3 has 13 amino acids. Germline V gene data show CDR1 as SQVTM and CDR2 as ANQGSEA.

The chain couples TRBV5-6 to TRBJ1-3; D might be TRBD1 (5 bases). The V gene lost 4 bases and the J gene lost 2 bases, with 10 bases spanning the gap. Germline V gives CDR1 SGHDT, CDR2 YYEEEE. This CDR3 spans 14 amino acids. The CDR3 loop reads CASSVPRAGNTIYF. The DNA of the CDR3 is TGTGCCAGCAGCGTCCCCAGGGCTGGAAACACCATATATTTT. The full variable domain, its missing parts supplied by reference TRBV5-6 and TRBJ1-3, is DAGVTQSPTHLIKTRGQQVTLRCSPKSGHDTVSWYQQALGQGPQFIFQYYEEEERQRGNFPDRFSGHQFPNYSSELNVNALLLGDSALYLCASSVPRAGNTIYFGEGSWLTVV.

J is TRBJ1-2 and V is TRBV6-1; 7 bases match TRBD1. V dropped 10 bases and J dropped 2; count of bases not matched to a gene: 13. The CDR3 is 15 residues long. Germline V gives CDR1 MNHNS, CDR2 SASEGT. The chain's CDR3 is CAIHSRDSTNYGYTF. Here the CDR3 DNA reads TGTGCCATCCACTCTCGGGACAGTACAAACTATGGCTACACCTTC.

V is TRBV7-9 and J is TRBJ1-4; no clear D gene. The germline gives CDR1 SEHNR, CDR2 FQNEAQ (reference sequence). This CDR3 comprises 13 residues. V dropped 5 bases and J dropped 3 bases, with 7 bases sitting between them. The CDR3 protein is CASSPVPNEKLFF. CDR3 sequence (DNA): TGTGCCAGCAGCCCAGTACCTAATGAAAAACTGTTTTTT.

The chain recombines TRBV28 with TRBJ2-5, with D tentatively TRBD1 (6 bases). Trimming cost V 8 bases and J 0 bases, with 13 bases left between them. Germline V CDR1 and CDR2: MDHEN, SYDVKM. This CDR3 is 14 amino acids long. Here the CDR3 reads CASGAGAYQETQYF. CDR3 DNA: TGTGCCAGCGGGGCAGGGGCGTACCAAGAGACCCAGTACTTC.

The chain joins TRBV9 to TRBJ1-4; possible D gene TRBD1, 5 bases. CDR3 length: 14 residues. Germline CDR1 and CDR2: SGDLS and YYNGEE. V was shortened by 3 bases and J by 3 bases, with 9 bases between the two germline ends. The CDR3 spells CASSAGYANEKLFF. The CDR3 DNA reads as TGTGCCAGCAGCGCAGGGTATGCTAATGAAAAACTGTTTTTT.

This CDR3 reads CASSPQGTAGDTQYF. The CDR3 coding sequence is TGTGCCAGTAGTCCGCAGGGGACGGCTGGAGATACGCAGTATTTT. The J gene is TRBJ2-3, the V gene TRBV19, with D maybe TRBD1 (6 bases). CDR1 and CDR2 from the germline V gene are LNHDA and SQIVND (reference sequence). With 5 bases removed from V and 5 bases from J, the gap between germline ends came to 17 bases. The CDR3 sequence is 15 residues long. Full variable domain (rest looked up from reference TRBV19 and TRBJ2-3): DGGITQSPKYLFRKEGQNVTLSCEQNLNHDAMYWYRQDPGQGLRLIYYSQIVNDFQKGDIAEGYSVSREKKESFPLTVTSAQKNPTAFYLCASSPQGTAGDTQYFGPGTRLTVL.

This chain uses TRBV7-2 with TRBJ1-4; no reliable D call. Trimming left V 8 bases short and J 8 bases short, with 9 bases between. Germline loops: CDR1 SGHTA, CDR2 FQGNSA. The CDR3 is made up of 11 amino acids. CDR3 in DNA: TGTGCCAGCGGCAGTGGAGAAAAACTGTTTTTT. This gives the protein CASGSGEKLFF.

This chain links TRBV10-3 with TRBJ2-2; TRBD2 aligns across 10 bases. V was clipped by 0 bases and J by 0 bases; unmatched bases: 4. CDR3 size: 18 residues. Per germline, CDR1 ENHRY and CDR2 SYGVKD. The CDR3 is CAISESASGGANTGELFF. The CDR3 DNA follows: TGTGCCATCAGTGAGTCTGCCAGCGGGGGGGCGAACACCGGGGAGCTGTTTTTT.

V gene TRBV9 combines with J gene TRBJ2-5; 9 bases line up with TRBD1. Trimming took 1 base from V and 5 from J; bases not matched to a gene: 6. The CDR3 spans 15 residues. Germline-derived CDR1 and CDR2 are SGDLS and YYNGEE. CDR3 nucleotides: TGTGCCAGCAGCGTAAACAGGGGGCTTTGGGAGACCCAGTACTTC. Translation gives CASSVNRGLWETQYF. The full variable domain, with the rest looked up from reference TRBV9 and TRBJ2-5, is DSGVTQTPKHLITATGQRVTLRCSPRSGDLSVYWYQQSLDQGLQFLIQYYNGEERAKGNILERFSAQQFPDLHSELNLSSLELGDSALYFCASSVNRGLWETQYFGPGTRLLVL.

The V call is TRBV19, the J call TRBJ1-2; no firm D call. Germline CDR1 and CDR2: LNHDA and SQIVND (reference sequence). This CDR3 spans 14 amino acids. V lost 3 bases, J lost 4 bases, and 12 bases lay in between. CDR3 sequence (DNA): TGTGCCAGTAGTATGGACGTGGGAATCTATGGCTACACCTTC. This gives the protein CASSMDVGIYGYTF.

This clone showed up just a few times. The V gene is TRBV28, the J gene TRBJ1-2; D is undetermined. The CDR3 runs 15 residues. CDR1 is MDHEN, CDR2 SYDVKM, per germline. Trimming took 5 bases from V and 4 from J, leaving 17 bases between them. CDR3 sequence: CASSTLERRAYGYTF. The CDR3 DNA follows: TGTGCCAGCAGTACCCTGGAACGGCGGGCCTATGGCTACACCTTC.

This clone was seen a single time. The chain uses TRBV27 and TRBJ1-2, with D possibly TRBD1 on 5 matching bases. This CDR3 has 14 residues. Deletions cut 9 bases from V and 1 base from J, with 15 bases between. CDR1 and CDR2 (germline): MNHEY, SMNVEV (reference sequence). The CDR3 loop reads CASAPGRINYGYTF. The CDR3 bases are TGTGCCAGTGCTCCGGGACGGATTAACTATGGCTACACCTTC.

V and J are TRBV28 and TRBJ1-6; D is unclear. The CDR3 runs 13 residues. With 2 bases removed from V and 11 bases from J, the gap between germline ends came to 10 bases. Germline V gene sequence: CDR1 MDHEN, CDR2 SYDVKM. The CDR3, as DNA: TGTGCCAGCAGTTTAGTTCCCTCTCCACCCCTCCACTTT. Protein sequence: CASSLVPSPPLHF.

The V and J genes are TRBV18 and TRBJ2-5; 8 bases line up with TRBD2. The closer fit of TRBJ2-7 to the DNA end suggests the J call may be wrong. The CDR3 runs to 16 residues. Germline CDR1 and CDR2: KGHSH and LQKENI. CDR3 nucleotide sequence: TGTGCCAGCTCACTAGTAGCGGGGCGGACGGTCCACGAGCAGTACTTC. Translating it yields CASSLVAGRTVHEQYF.

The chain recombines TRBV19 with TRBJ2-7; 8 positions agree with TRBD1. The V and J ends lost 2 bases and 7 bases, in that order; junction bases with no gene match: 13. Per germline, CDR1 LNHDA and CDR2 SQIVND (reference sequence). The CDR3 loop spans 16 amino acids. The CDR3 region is CASSILPGQGVLEQYF. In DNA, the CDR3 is TGTGCCAGTAGTATACTTCCAGGACAGGGAGTGTTGGAGCAGTACTTC. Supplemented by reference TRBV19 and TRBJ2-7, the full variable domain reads DGGITQSPKYLFRKEGQNVTLSCEQNLNHDAMYWYRQDPGQGLRLIYYSQIVNDFQKGDIAEGYSVSREKKESFPLTVTSAQKNPTAFYLCASSILPGQGVLEQYFGPGTRLTVT.

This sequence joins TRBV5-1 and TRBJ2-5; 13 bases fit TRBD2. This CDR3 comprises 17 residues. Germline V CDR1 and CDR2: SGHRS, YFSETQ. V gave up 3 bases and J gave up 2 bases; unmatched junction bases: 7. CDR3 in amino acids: CASSSGLAGPGQETQYF. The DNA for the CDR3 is TGCGCCAGCAGCTCGGGACTAGCGGGGCCCGGGCAAGAGACCCAGTACTTC. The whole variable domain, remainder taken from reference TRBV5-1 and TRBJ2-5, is KAGVTQTPRYLIKTRGQQVTLSCSPISGHRSVSWYQQTPGQGLQFLFEYFSETQRNKGNFPGRFSGRQFSNSRSEMNVSTLELGDSALYLCASSSGLAGPGQETQYFGPGTRLLVL.